The source of this T cell receptor beta chain is a study of cytomegalovirus exposure and HLA in healthy donors. Study background: Around 180 million T cells yielded 120 million or so unique TCR beta sequences, as an earlier analysis found.

CDR1 and CDR2 (germline): SGHRS, YFSETQ. The trim removed 0 bases at V and 1 base at J, leaving 0 bases unmatched. The CDR3 is made up of 15 amino acids. About this clone: This specimen includes other DNA sequences encoding the same CDR3.

Primers included in the PCR were 60 Vbeta and 13 Jbeta primers. Libraries were prepared by immunoSEQ multiplex PCR; TCRdb keeps only in-frame clonotypes and omits some of them. The sample shows approximately 100,000 clones, around 82% of them seen only once. The source of this sequence is a man aged 45-65 years in good health and CMV-seronegative. Material: PBMCs. The V call is TRBV5-1, the J call TRBJ2-2, with TRBD1 identical over 7 bases. The CDR3 region has the DNA TGCGCCAGCAGCTTGGGGACAGGGAACACCGGGGAGCTGTTTTTT. Its translation: CASSLGTGNTGELFF.